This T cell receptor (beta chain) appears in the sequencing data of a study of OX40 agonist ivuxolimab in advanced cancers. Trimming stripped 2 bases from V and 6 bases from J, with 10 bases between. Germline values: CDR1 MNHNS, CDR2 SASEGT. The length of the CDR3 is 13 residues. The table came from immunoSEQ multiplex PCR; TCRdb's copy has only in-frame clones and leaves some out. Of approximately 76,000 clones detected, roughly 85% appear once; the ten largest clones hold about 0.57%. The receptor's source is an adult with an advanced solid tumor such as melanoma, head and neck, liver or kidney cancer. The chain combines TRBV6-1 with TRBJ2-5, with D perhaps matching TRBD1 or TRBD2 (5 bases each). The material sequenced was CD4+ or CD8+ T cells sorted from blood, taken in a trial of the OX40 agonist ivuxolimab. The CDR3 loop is CASSELPGQTQYF. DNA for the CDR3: TGTGCCAGCAGTGAACTGCCGGGACAGACCCAGTACTTC.